The rows below give T cell receptor beta chains drawn from one sample of a study of T cells in Graves' hyperthyroidism and ophthalmopathy. One entry per CDR3 protein results from TCRdb running MiXCR on the multiplex PCR reads. The sample holds some 400,000 distinct CDR3 sequences, about 18% seen once. The source material was blood. The receptor set was obtained from a young woman with Graves' hyperthyroidism. CDR3s include the opening cysteine and the closing phenylalanine or tryptophan. A D gene is named only where the DNA matches it firmly. A row's size may be missing; if present it is once, few, many or a size class.

clone_size j_call v_call d_call cdr3_aa cdr3_nt
. TRBJ1-3 TRBV5-8 . CASATASGNTIYF TGTGCCAGCGCCACAGCCTCTGGAAACACCATATATTTT
once TRBJ2-5 TRBV6-2/TRBV6-3 . CASTGGGKFQETQYF TGTGCCAGCACCGGTGGGGGAAAATTTCAAGAGACCCAGTACTTC
many TRBJ1-2 TRBV5-1 . CASSTGGVYGYTF TGCGCCAGCAGCACCGGGGGGGTCTATGGCTACACCTTC
many TRBJ2-7 TRBV20-1 . CSARGVYSYEQYF TGCAGTGCTAGGGGGGTCTACTCCTACGAGCAGTACTTC
many TRBJ1-2 TRBV19 . CASSHRNYGYTF TGTGCCAGTAGTCACCGGAACTATGGCTACACCTTC
many TRBJ2-5 TRBV18 . CASSAIWGFGAASEETQYF TGTGCCAGCTCCGCGATCTGGGGATTTGGAGCGGCCTCCGAAGAGACCCAGTACTTC
many TRBJ2-7 TRBV6-2/TRBV6-3 . CASRDSRGRYEQYF TGTGCCAGCAGGGACTCACGGGGGCGGTACGAGCAGTACTTC
once TRBJ2-5 TRBV4-1 . CASSQAGTIKETQYF TGCGCCAGCAGCCAAGCCGGGACCATAAAAGAGACCCAGTACTTC
many TRBJ2-7 TRBV28 . CASSLSGDGEQYF TGTGCCAGCAGTTTGTCCGGTGACGGCGAGCAGTACTTC
many TRBJ2-6 TRBV6-4 . CASRPPTGYSGANVLTF TGTGCCAGCAGGCCCCCGACAGGTTACTCTGGGGCCAACGTCCTGACTTTC
many TRBJ1-2 TRBV10-3 . CAISAPSGGYTF TGTGCCATCAGTGCACCCAGCGGAGGCTACACCTTC
many TRBJ1-1 TRBV6-1 . CASSGHPNTEAFF TGTGCCAGCAGTGGACACCCTAACACTGAAGCTTTCTTT
many TRBJ2-5 TRBV11-1 . CASSLEMALETQYF TGTGCCAGCAGCTTAGAGATGGCGTTGGAGACCCAGTACTTC
many TRBJ1-5 TRBV20-1 . CSARESARPRIQPQHF TGCAGTGCTAGAGAATCCGCGAGGCCCCGAATTCAGCCCCAGCATTTT
many TRBJ2-7 TRBV27 . CASSLPGSREQYF TGTGCCAGCAGTTTACCAGGGTCTCGCGAGCAGTACTTC
many TRBJ2-7 TRBV12-3/TRBV12-4 TRBD1 CASSLGLQQGTYEQYF TGTGCCAGCAGTTTAGGACTCCAACAGGGGACCTACGAGCAGTACTTC
many TRBJ2-7 TRBV20-1 . CSAKAGAYEQYF TGCAGTGCTAAGGCAGGGGCCTACGAGCAGTACTTC
many TRBJ1-2 TRBV6-5 . CASSYDSNPTYGYTF TGTGCCAGCAGTTACGACTCTAATCCGACCTATGGCTACACCTTC
many TRBJ2-7 TRBV20-1 . CSAPTPDRLEQYF TGCAGTGCTCCAACCCCCGACCGCCTCGAGCAGTACTTC
many TRBJ2-7 TRBV2 . CASQTDSYEQYF TGTGCCAGCCAGACAGACTCCTACGAGCAGTACTTC
many TRBJ2-7 TRBV29-1 . CSVVGAAYEQYF TGCAGCGTTGTGGGGGCCGCCTACGAGCAGTACTTC
many TRBJ1-5 TRBV12-3/TRBV12-4 . CASSRREDLILAQHF TGTGCCAGCAGCAGAAGGGAGGACCTCATCTTGGCCCAGCATTTT
many TRBJ2-5 TRBV7-7 TRBD1 CASSSSGTGGRGTQYF TGTGCTAGCAGCTCATCCGGGACAGGGGGCCGTGGGACCCAGTACTTC
. TRBJ1-1 TRBV3-1 . CASSPSVGRNTEAFF TGTGCCAGCAGCCCAAGCGTCGGCAGGAACACTGAAGCTTTCTTT
many TRBJ1-5 TRBV10-1 . CASSDGRGNQPQHF TGCGCCAGCAGTGATGGCAGGGGCAATCAGCCCCAGCATTTT
many TRBJ2-7 TRBV9 . CASSERANSYEQYF TGTGCCAGCAGCGAGCGGGCAAACTCCTACGAGCAGTACTTC